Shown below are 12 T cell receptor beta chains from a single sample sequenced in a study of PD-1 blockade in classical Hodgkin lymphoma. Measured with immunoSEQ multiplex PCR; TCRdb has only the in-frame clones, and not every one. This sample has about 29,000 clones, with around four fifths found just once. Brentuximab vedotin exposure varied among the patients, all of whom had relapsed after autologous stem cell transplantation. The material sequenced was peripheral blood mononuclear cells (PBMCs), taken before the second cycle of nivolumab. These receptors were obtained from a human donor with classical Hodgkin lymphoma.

The CDR3 sequence: CASSLAGTNYEQYF. The CDR3 nucleotides are TGTGCCAGCAGTCTAGCGGGGACCAACTACGAGCAGTACTTC. The chain uses TRBV6-5 and TRBJ2-7; 9 bases are a match to TRBD2. V lost 5 bases and J lost 3; bases outside the gene matches: 5. The CDR3 covers 14 residues. Germline CDR1 is MNHEY and CDR2 is SVGAGI.

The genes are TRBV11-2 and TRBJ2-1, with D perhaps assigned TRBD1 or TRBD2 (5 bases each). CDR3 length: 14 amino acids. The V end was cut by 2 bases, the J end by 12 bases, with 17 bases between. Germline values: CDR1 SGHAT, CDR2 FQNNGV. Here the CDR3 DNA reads TGTGCCAGCAGCTTAATCGGGGCACGGCCGGGGCAGTTCTTC. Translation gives CASSLIGARPGQFF.

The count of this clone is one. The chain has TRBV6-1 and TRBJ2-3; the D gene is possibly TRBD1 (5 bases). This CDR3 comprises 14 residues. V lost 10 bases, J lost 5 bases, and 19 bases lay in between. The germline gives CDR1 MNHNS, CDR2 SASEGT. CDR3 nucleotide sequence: TGTGCCACCAACTCCCGGCCCCAGGGAGATACGCAGTATTTT. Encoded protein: CATNSRPQGDTQYF.

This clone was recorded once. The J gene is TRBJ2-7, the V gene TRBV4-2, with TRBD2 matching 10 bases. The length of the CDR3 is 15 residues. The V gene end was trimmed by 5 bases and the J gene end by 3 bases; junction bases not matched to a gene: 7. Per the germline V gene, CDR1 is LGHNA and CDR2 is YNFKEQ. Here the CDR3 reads CASSFLAGGIYEQYF. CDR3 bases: TGTGCCAGCAGCTTTTTAGCGGGGGGTATCTACGAGCAGTACTTC.

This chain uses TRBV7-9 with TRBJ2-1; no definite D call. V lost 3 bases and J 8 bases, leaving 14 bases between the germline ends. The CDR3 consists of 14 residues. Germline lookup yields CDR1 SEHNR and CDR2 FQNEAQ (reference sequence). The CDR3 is CASSFPLKVDEQFF. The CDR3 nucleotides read TGTGCCAGCAGCTTTCCGCTGAAGGTCGATGAGCAGTTCTTC.

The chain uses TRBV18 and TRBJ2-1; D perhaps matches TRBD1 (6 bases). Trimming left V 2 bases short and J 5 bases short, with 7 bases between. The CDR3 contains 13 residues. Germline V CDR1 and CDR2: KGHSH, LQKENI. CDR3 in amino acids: CASSPRQDNEQFF. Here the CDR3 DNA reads TGTGCCAGCTCACCAAGACAGGACAATGAGCAGTTCTTC.

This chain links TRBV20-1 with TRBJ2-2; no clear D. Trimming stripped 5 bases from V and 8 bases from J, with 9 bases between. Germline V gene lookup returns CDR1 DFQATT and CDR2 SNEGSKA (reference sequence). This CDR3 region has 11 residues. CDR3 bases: TGCAGTGCTCACAGTGCAGGGGAGCTGTTTTTT. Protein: CSAHSAGELFF.

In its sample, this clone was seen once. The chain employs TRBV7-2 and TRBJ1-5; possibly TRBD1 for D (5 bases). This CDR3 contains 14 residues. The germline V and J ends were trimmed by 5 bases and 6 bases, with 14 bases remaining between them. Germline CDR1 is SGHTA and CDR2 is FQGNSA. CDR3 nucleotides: TGTGCCAGCAGCCCCCAAAAAGGGACTCAGCCCCAGCATTTT. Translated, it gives CASSPQKGTQPQHF.

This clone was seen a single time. Here the CDR3 DNA reads TGTGCCAGCAGCTTAGTTAGCCCGGGGACCCAGTACTTC. Protein: CASSLVSPGTQYF. This chain uses TRBV7-9 with TRBJ2-5; no clear D gene. With 1 base removed from V and 7 bases from J, the gap between germline ends came to 10 bases. The germline gives CDR1 SEHNR, CDR2 FQNEAQ (reference sequence). CDR3 length: 13 residues.

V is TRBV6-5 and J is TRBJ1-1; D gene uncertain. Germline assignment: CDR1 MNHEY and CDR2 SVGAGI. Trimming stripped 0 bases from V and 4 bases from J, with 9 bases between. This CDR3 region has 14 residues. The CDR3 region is CASSYSAVGTEAFF. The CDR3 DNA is TGTGCCAGCAGTTACTCTGCGGTGGGCACTGAAGCTTTCTTT.

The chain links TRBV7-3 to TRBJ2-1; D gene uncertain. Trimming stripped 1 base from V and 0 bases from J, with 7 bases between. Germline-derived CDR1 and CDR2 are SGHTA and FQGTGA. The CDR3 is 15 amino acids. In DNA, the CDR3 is TGTGCCAGCAGCTTAAGTCGGAGCTCCTACAATGAGCAGTTCTTC. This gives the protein CASSLSRSSYNEQFF.

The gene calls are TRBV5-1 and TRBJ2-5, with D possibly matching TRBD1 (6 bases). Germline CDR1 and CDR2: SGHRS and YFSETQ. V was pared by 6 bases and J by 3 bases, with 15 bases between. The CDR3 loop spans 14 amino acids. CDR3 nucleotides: TGCGCCAGCACCCCGGGACAACAGAAAGAGACCCAGTACTTC. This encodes CASTPGQQKETQYF. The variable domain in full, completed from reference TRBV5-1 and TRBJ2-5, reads KAGVTQTPRYLIKTRGQQVTLSCSPISGHRSVSWYQQTPGQGLQFLFEYFSETQRNKGNFPGRFSGRQFSNSRSEMNVSTLELGDSALYLCASTPGQQKETQYFGPGTRLLVL.